This T cell receptor beta chain originates from a study of blood T cells in healthy people across ages. Using a J-beta primer mix together with a sample-barcoded 5' primer, a second PCR was run for roughly 7 to 12 cycles. TCRdb fed the 5' RACE reads into MiXCR, producing one record per CDR3 protein. The table has approximately 780,000 distinct CDR3 sequences, around 25% seen once. Germline V CDR1 and CDR2: SGHAT, FQNNGV. The length of the CDR3 is 14 residues. Between the trimmed V and J ends, which lost 5 bases and 9 bases, there was a span of 17 bases. This sample was shared with a second study, whose subject was T cells of mothers and their children.

Sequenced sample: blood. The rearrangement links TRBV11-2 to TRBJ2-1; weak D call: TRBD1 (6 bases). The sequence was collected from a boy under 18 in good health. The DNA of the CDR3 is TGTGCCAGCAGCCAAATTCAGGGGAACAGTGAGCAGTTCTTC. Amino acids: CASSQIQGNSEQFF.